The 22 T cell receptor beta chains presented below share a single source sample, sequenced in a study of memory CD8 T cells in hepatitis C reinfection. Noted time point: late/post reinfection, 12 to 24 weeks after detection. The sorted cells went straight to TCR sequencing with no prior in vitro expansion. Clones were read by immunoSEQ multiplex PCR, and TCRdb kept only the in-frame ones, dropping some. The repertoire holds just over 45,000 clones, 89% seen once, with 0.72% in the top ten. The sequencing sample was made of naive CD8+ T cells sorted from blood. Receptors originate from a man younger than 35 with hepatitis C virus infection.

The chain carries TRBV5-1 and TRBJ2-7; no clear D. Germline V CDR1 and CDR2: SGHRS, YFSETQ. The CDR3 is 15 residues long. Trimming left V 0 bases short and J 4 bases short, with 14 bases between. This CDR3 reads CASSLEDSIYYEQYF. CDR3 nucleotides: TGCGCCAGCAGCTTGGAGGATAGCATATATTACGAGCAGTACTTC.

The genes are TRBV5-6 and TRBJ2-1, with 9 nucleotides matching TRBD2. Trimming at V came to 0 bases and at J to 8 bases, leaving 3 bases not matched to a gene. Germline-derived CDR1 and CDR2 are SGHDT and YYEEEE. The CDR3 length is 14 residues. CDR3 region: CASSLARGGDEQFF. The DNA of the CDR3 is TGTGCCAGCAGCTTGGCCCGCGGGGGGGATGAGCAGTTCTTC.

The V and J genes are TRBV4-1 and TRBJ1-3; 8 positions match TRBD1. This CDR3 is built from 17 residues. V lost 0 bases to trimming and J lost 2 bases; unmatched junction nucleotides: 6. The V gene's germline CDR1 is MGHRA and CDR2 YSYEKL. The CDR3 loop reads CASSQENRGEAGNTIYF. In DNA form, the CDR3 reads TGCGCCAGCAGCCAAGAGAACAGGGGGGAAGCTGGAAACACCATATATTTT.

There are a few counts of this clone. V and J are TRBV21-1 and TRBJ2-7; the D call TRBD2 from the table was never checked on the DNA. TRBV21-1 is assigned pseudogene status. This CDR3 has 18 amino acids. This chain's CDR3 is CASSKVLAGGTRGDEQYV. The CDR3 bases are TGTGCCAGCAGCAAGGTCCTAGCGGGGGGGACTAGGGGAGACGAGCAGTACGTC.

The V and J genes are TRBV5-1 and TRBJ2-1; TRBD2 is a possible D gene (5 bases). V was cut by 0 bases and J by 1 base, with 14 bases left in between. Germline assignment: CDR1 SGHRS and CDR2 YFSETQ. There are 17 residues in the CDR3. The CDR3 sequence is CASSLGMGVGSYNEQFF. The CDR3 DNA reads TGCGCCAGCAGCTTGGGTATGGGAGTGGGTTCCTACAATGAGCAGTTCTTC.

For the CDR3, the DNA is TGTGCCACCTCACCATCGACAGGGGTCAACACTGAAGCTTTCTTT. Protein: CATSPSTGVNTEAFF. The rearrangement joins TRBV19 to TRBJ1-1, with 8 bases lining up with TRBD1. The CDR3 spans 15 residues. CDR1 is LNHDA, CDR2 SQIVND, per germline (reference sequence). The V and J ends lost 10 bases and 2 bases, in that order; junction bases with no gene match: 12.

This chain connects TRBV11-2 to TRBJ2-5; D is unclear. CDR3 length equals 15 residues. Germline CDR1 reads SGHAT; CDR2 reads FQNNGV. V was clipped by 4 bases and J by 0 bases, with 12 bases between them. The CDR3 protein is CASSSPGRNQETQYF. The CDR3 DNA reads as TGTGCCAGCAGCTCCCCAGGCCGGAACCAAGAGACCCAGTACTTC.

This clone was picked up a small number of times. The V call is TRBV4-1, the J call TRBJ1-5; D might be TRBD1 (5 bases). The V and J ends lost 4 bases and 0 bases respectively, with 10 bases between them. The CDR3 totals 15 residues. Germline-derived CDR1 and CDR2 are MGHRA and YSYEKL. CDR3 loop: CASSRDTGSNQPQHF. The CDR3 DNA reads as TGCGCCAGCAGCCGAGACACAGGTAGCAATCAGCCCCAGCATTTT.

Here the CDR3 DNA reads TGTGCCTGGAACGCCCTATCAGGTGAAGCTTTCTTT. Amino acids: CAWNALSGEAFF. The rearrangement uses TRBV30 and TRBJ1-1; unclear D gene. This CDR3 has 12 residues. Germline V gives CDR1 GTSNPN, CDR2 SVGIG (reference sequence). V shed 4 bases and J shed 7 bases, with 13 bases lying between them.

The genes are TRBV7-9 and TRBJ1-2; 7 bases align to TRBD1. The trim removed 1 base at V and 6 bases at J, leaving 17 bases unmatched. CDR1 SEHNR and CDR2 FQNEAQ come from the germline V gene (reference sequence). The CDR3 has 18 amino acids. The DNA for the CDR3 is TGTGCCAGCAGCTTAGATCCGCGGACAGGTCTCTCCCTCCATGGCTACACCTTC. It is translated as CASSLDPRTGLSLHGYTF.

CDR3 sequence reads: CASRGLTGNQPQHF. DNA of the CDR3: TGTGCCAGCAGGGGCTTGACAGGAAATCAGCCCCAGCATTTT. This rearrangement joins TRBV27 to TRBJ1-5; D is possibly TRBD1 (6 bases). The CDR3 loop spans 14 amino acids. Deletions cut 6 bases from V and 4 bases from J, with 13 bases between. CDR1 is MNHEY, CDR2 SMNVEV, per germline (reference sequence).

The J gene is TRBJ2-5, the V gene TRBV2, with TRBD2 matching 13 bases. This CDR3 comprises 14 residues. J was trimmed by 4 bases and V by 4 bases; bases with no gene match: 0. CDR1 and CDR2 (germline): SNHLY, FYNNEI. The CDR3 DNA is TGTGCCAGCAGTGGACTAGCGGGGGGAGAGACCCAGTACTTC. Protein: CASSGLAGGETQYF.

The chain employs TRBV4-1 and TRBJ1-4, with TRBD1 matching 7 bases. This CDR3 region has 15 residues. With 5 bases clipped from V and 6 bases from J, the junction kept 9 bases outside the gene matches. Germline CDR1 and CDR2: MGHRA and YSYEKL. CDR3 amino acids: CASSKYSRGDEKLFF. Written as DNA, the CDR3 is TGCGCCAGCAGCAAATACAGCAGGGGGGATGAAAAACTGTTTTTT.

This chain uses TRBV28 with TRBJ2-5, with 11 bases that match TRBD2. In germline, CDR1 is MDHEN, CDR2 SYDVKM. The CDR3 contains 16 residues. Unmatched junction bases numbered 8, after V lost 6 bases and J lost 2 bases. CDR3 coding DNA: TGTGCCAGCAGCCTCCGACTAGCGGGACAGCAAGAGACCCAGTACTTC. Translating gives CASSLRLAGQQETQYF. Together with reference TRBV28 and TRBJ2-5, the CDR3 gives the full variable domain: DVKVTQSSRYLVKRTGEKVFLECVQDMDHENMFWYRQDPGLGLRLIYFSYDVKMKEKGDIPEGYSVSREKKERFSLILESASTNQTSMYLCASSLRLAGQQETQYFGPGTRLLVL.

The sample holds a few counts of this clone. The gene calls are TRBV6-6 and TRBJ2-7; no definite D call. Trimming removed 2 bases from V and 6 bases from J, with 11 bases in between. This CDR3 is 13 amino acids long. CDR1 is MNHNY and CDR2 is SVGAGI in the germline V gene (reference sequence). CDR3: CASSYQVAAEQYV. The CDR3, as DNA: TGTGCCAGCAGTTACCAGGTGGCAGCCGAGCAGTACGTC.

The rearrangement uses TRBV7-9 and TRBJ1-4, with a possible D match to TRBD1 (5 bases). V dropped 5 bases and J dropped 8 bases, with 15 bases sitting between them. Germline-derived CDR1 and CDR2 are SEHNR and FQNEAQ (reference sequence). The CDR3 extends over 14 amino acids. The CDR3 spells CASSPVRVGEKLFF. The CDR3 DNA reads TGTGCCAGCAGCCCCGTCAGGGTTGGGGAAAAACTGTTTTTT.

J is TRBJ2-5 and V is TRBV7-9, with D uncertain. V was pared by 4 bases and J by 5 bases, with 8 bases between. CDR1 and CDR2 (germline): SEHNR, FQNEAQ (reference sequence). The CDR3 is 12 amino acids. The chain's CDR3 is CASSSRSETQYF. The CDR3 DNA is TGTGCCAGCAGCTCCCGGAGCGAGACCCAGTACTTC.

This chain links TRBV19 with TRBJ2-5; D might be TRBD2 (6 bases). The J call may be wrong; the DNA end is better matched by TRBJ2-7. Germline loops: CDR1 LNHDA, CDR2 SQIVND (reference sequence). The CDR3 spans 15 residues. CDR3 sequence: CASSMGSGSSYEQYF. The CDR3 region has the DNA TGTGCCAGTAGTATGGGTAGCGGAAGCTCCTACGAGCAGTACTTC.

This chain connects TRBV25-1 to TRBJ1-1; TRBD1 matches at 11 bases. CDR3 length: 14 residues. V was pared by 6 bases and J by 1 base, with 1 base of the junction left unmatched. The germline gives CDR1 MGHDK, CDR2 SYGVNS. The CDR3 spells CASRDRGRNTEAFF. The CDR3 region has the DNA TGTGCCAGCAGGGACAGGGGGCGGAACACTGAAGCTTTCTTT.

The V gene is TRBV19, the J gene TRBJ2-5; 10 nucleotides match TRBD1. The J call may be mistaken, given a closer DNA end match to TRBJ2-7. Germline CDR1 is LNHDA and CDR2 is SQIVND (reference sequence). This CDR3 has 14 residues. The CDR3 spells CASSIGQGAYEQYF. The CDR3 DNA is TGTGCCAGTAGTATTGGACAGGGGGCCTACGAGCAGTACTTC.

This clone was detected only once. The V gene is TRBV7-3, the J gene TRBJ2-2; TRBD2 aligns across 7 bases. Germline CDR1 SGHTA, CDR2 FQGTGA. J was trimmed by 3 bases and V by 6 bases; bases with no gene match: 13. CDR3 size: 17 residues. CDR3 residues: CASSWLSGGGDTGELFF. For the CDR3, the DNA is TGTGCCAGCAGTTGGCTCTCGGGAGGTGGGGACACCGGGGAGCTGTTTTTT.

The V and J genes are TRBV19 and TRBJ2-7; 8 nucleotides match TRBD2. The CDR3 has 14 amino acids. Per germline, CDR1 LNHDA and CDR2 SQIVND (reference sequence). Trimming took 5 bases from V and 7 from J; bases not matched to a gene: 10. For the CDR3, the DNA is TGTGCCAGTAGTTACGGACTAGCTGGTGGTGAGCAGTACTTC. It encodes CASSYGLAGGEQYF.